This entry features one TCR beta chain sequence. Its specific antigen is unknown. No base quality values were provided; no much bigger clone lies one nucleotide off. The cohort was made up of hundreds of healthy bone marrow donors. At the time of sampling, every cohort member was nominally healthy, though immune exposures that went unrecorded were likely present. The donor was CMV seropositive and was included in the group of 250 to 350 seropositive cohort members. Every donor gave a peripheral blood sample, and the peripheral blood mononuclear cells from that sample were used for TCR beta sequencing. The Qiagen DNeasy Blood Extraction Kit was used to extract genomic DNA from the blood cell samples. The CDR3 holds 16 amino acids from the cysteine to the phenylalanine. Of the read, only the CDR3 DNA is kept; its 48 bases are in frame from base 1. The germline V gene (reference sequence) yields SGHNT for CDR1 and YYREEE for CDR2. Between the V and J ends, shortened by 4 bases and 4 bases respectively, the junction contains 20 bases.

The record originates from a study of cytomegalovirus exposure and HLA in healthy donors listed by TCRdb under 2017. Describing the broader study: An earlier analysis of several hundred of the donors reported approximately 290 Gb of sequence data and about 100 million unique TCR beta sequences from about 179 million T cells. An early release that covered roughly 600 HLA-typed donors contained approximately 300 gigabases of sequencing data and approximately 85 million unique TCR sequences. Among the approximately 400 genotyped donors, under 90% belonged to the genetic ancestry cluster associated with self-reported Caucasian donors. The study aimed to test whether signatures of past pathogen exposure could be identified by cataloging public T cell receptors. The T cell repertoires of around 730 subjects were profiled by immunosequencing and related to cytomegalovirus serostatus. In addition to the first cohort of 666 subjects, a separate validation cohort of around 110 different subjects was used. To predict cytomegalovirus infection status, the study brought together high-throughput TCR immunosequencing, statistical association of individual TCRs with disease status, and machine learning. To study patterns of TCR occurrence, a later analysis re-analyzed previously published TCR beta repertoires from 600 to 750 donors and added high-resolution HLA genotyping. Rather than using new phenotypic data, the later analysis identified candidate immune exposures from TCR beta sequences and from how often those sequences occurred across donors. In an earlier analysis of 500 to 650 of the donors, high-throughput TCR beta sequencing was used to judge whether each TCR beta V gene segment behaved as functional or pseudogenic. Donor age, sex, ethnicity and CMV serostatus were compiled alongside the repertoire data. A later genetic analysis used genome-wide SNP genotypes for about 65% of the roughly 670 donors, treating that subset as a discovery cohort. Every discovery cohort repertoire had been produced on one sequencing platform. HLA typing included class I and class II loci at four-digit resolution. Typing coverage differed by locus: A, B, C, DRB1 and DQB1 were typed in about 629-630 donors, DQA1 in 500 to 550, DPA1 in 600 to 610, and DPB1 in 450 to 490. Because of strong linkage in the cohort, four to six DR-DQ haplotypes were treated as single units for association and clustering. Among 300 to 450 genotyped donors of the cohort, an average of around 240,000 unique TCR beta nucleotide sequences were sequenced per donor, roughly 20% of them non-productive. The study at large found these results: According to the authors, the approach could potentially be generalized to other disease states and immunological phenotypes. For the cohort, immune exposure information was limited to CMV serostatus. V-gene and J-gene trimming of TCR beta chains was associated with a missense DCLRE1C variant in a later genetic analysis, and the association was replicated in an independent cohort. Most CMV-associated TCR beta chains appeared to be HLA-restricted in a later analysis, and the HLA associations seemed to be driven largely by CMV exposure. Because counts were too low, some 17 rarely observed V segments, including chromosome 9 orphons, were left out of the earlier analysis of approximately 500 of the donors. At a false discovery rate of 0.05, a later analysis linked around 17,000 TCR beta sequences to specific HLA alleles. A further reported finding was that TCR beta sequences accurately predicted the HLA-A and HLA-B alleles for most subjects in the first cohort. In a later analysis, several top co-occurrence clusters were reported to appear linked to parvovirus B19, influenza, CMV and Epstein-Barr virus. A later analysis found that TCR association rates varied across HLA loci, with DRB1 alleles showing the most associated TCRs and HLA-C alleles the fewest. A cluster of highly shared sequence variants was judged likely to represent a technical artifact of the sequencing pipeline. Correlated functional status among segregating V segments might be attributable to linkage disequilibrium, but an unknown experimental factor could not be ruled out. In this cohort, only TCR beta chains were sequenced, and detectable features were limited by the absence of alpha or paired-chain data. Because some donors lacked HLA typing at each locus, the association tests relied only on the typed subset. A few of the identified cytomegalovirus-associated TCR beta chains were confirmed in vitro to be specific for cytomegalovirus antigens. When HLA alleles, especially DR and DQ, strongly co-occurred, TCR associations were difficult to assign to individual alleles. The 87-base-pair reads could not distinguish some IMGT-functional V segments, including TRBV6-2 and TRBV6-3, so those segments were excluded. The study gave a list of 150 to 200 TCR beta chains associated with cytomegalovirus. In an earlier analysis of roughly 560 of the donors, most TCR beta V segments were observed in productive rearrangements about 90% or about 30% of the time, broadly matching IMGT annotations. The classifier was reported to diagnose cytomegalovirus status with high specificity and sensitivity in both the original cohort and the validation cohort. Compared with the roughly 700-donor mean, donors in an Asian-associated ancestry cluster had fewer N-insertions in productive TCRs, according to a later genetic analysis. The presence/absence analyses assumed that sequencing depth was roughly uniform across donors, and that assumption may not be true. A later analysis found that HLA-associated TCR beta chains were more clonally expanded and had lower generation probabilities than equally common non-associated chains. Most TCR sequences were seen in very few donors, while some public TCRs were found in many individuals.

Preparation of the library involved the immunoSEQ multiplex PCR assay. For the multiplex PCR, a mixture combining 60 forward primers for TCR Vbeta segments and 13 reverse primers for TCR Jbeta segments was used. The CDR3 region of rearranged TCR beta genes was amplified from genomic DNA by a multiplex PCR assay. The Illumina HiSeq System was used to sequence the amplified TCR beta libraries as 87-base-pair reads. Per the authors' processing: A later analysis counted about 82 million unique TCR beta chains across the roughly 700 repertoires, and approximately 11 million of these chains were shared by at least two donors. A nearest-neighbor algorithm error-corrected the raw reads and collapsed the reads into unique sequences, merging closely related sequences to remove PCR and sequencing errors. CDR3 sequences were aligned to IMGT reference sequences to assign V, D and J gene segments. For a sequence to be retained, a match of at least six nucleotides to both a V gene segment and a J gene segment was required. Rearrangements were called productive when the CDR3 lacked stop codons and stayed in frame with V and J; all others were non-productive. CDR3 was defined by IMGT convention, running from the second conserved V-encoded cysteine to the conserved J-encoded phenylalanine. Sequences without an unambiguous match to a single V gene segment were excluded from the earlier analysis of over 500 of the donors. In an earlier analysis of around 600 of the donors, V segments were called functional above 56.7% productive rearrangements and were called segregating when the between-donor standard deviation exceeded 5%. A statistical classification framework was built to diagnose cytomegalovirus status from the catalog of TCR beta chain sequences. A later analysis assigned V and J genes by comparing TCR nucleotide sequences with IMGT/GENE-DB human TR gene sequences. A later analysis assigned CDR3 sequences and most-parsimonious VDJ recombination scenarios with the TCRdist pipeline. In a later analysis, each TCR beta chain was defined by its CDR3 amino acid sequence together with its V-gene family, and reads lacking a unique V-gene family were excluded. A later analysis removed roughly 590 highly shared, low-generation-probability nucleotide sequences to deal with suspected cross-contamination and a sequencing artifact. In a later analysis, a clonal expansion index was calculated for each public chain from normalized within-repertoire ranks of inferred template counts. Generation probabilities in a later analysis came from a VDJ recombination model fitted to out-of-frame rearrangements, and those results were checked against IGoR. A later analysis scored TCR-TCR, TCR-HLA and TCR-CMV co-occurrence with hypergeometric tests, applying a repertoire-size bias correction to TCR pairs. False discovery rates were estimated in a later analysis by permuting HLA or CMV assignments 20 times. In a later analysis, co-occurring TCRs were grouped with DBSCAN, and TCRdist sequence similarity was added when clustering was performed within HLA-allele-positive subsets. Repertoires with fewer than 30,000 or more than 120,000 public chains were left out of co-occurrence clustering, as were four to six repertoires with anomalous nucleotide sharing. The clones in this table, taken by TCRdb from immuneACCESS, are in-frame only. Not every clone is retained; where verified, under half of the shortfall comes from an unresolved V gene, and the cause of the rest is unknown. V, J and clone size are those of that table, while D and trimming were read from the DNA. The sample table contains over 80,000 clones; only one count was recorded for 81% of them. The ten largest account for around 5.2% of the sample.

The receptor's source is a man aged 35 to 55 in good health and CMV-seropositive. Sequenced input: PBMCs. The sequence joins TRBV5-4 to TRBJ1-1, and perhaps TRBD1 as D gene, on 5 matching bases. The CDR3 is CASSLSLRGGSTEAFF. In nucleotides, the sequence is TGTGCCAGCAGCCTGTCCCTCCGGGGGGGAAGCACTGAAGCTTTCTTT.